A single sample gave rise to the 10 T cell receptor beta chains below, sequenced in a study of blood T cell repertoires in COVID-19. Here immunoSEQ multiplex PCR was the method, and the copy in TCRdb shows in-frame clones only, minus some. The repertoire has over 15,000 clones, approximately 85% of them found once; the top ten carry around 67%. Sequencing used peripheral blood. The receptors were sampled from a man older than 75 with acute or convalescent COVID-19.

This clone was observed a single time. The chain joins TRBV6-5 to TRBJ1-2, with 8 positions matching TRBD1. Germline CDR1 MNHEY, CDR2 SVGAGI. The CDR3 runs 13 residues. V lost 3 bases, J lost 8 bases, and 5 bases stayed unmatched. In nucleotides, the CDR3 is TGTGCCAGCAGTTATCGGACAGGGAGCGGCTACACCTTC. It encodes CASSYRTGSGYTF.

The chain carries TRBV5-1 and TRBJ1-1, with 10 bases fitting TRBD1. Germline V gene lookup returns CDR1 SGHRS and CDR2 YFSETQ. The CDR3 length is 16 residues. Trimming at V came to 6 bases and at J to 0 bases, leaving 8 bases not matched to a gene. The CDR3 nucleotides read TGCGCCAGCAAGCCGGGACAGGGGCGCATGAACACTGAAGCTTTCTTT. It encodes CASKPGQGRMNTEAFF.

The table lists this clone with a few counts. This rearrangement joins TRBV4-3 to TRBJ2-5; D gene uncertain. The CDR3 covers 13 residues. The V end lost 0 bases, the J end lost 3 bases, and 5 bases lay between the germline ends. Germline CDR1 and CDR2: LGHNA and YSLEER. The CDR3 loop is CASSQELKETQYF. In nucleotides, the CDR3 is TGCGCCAGCAGCCAAGAACTAAAAGAGACCCAGTACTTC.

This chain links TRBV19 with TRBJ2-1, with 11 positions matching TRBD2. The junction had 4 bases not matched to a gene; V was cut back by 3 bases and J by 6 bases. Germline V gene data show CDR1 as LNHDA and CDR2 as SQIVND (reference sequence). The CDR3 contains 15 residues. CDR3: CASSISGGASNEQFF. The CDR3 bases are TGTGCCAGTAGTATTAGCGGGGGGGCGAGCAATGAGCAGTTCTTC. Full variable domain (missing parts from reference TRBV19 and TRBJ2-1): DGGITQSPKYLFRKEGQNVTLSCEQNLNHDAMYWYRQDPGQGLRLIYYSQIVNDFQKGDIAEGYSVSREKKESFPLTVTSAQKNPTAFYLCASSISGGASNEQFFGPGTRLTVL.

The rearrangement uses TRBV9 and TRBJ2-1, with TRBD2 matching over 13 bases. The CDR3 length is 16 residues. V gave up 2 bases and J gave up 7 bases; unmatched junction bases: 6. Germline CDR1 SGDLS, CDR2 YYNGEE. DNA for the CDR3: TGTGCCAGCAGCGTCTTTGGGACTAGCGGGGTGAATGAGCAGTTCTTC. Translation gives CASSVFGTSGVNEQFF.

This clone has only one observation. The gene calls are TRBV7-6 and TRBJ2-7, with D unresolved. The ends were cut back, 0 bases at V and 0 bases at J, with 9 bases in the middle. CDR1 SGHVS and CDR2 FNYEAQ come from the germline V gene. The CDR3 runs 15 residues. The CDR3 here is CASSLAEVDSYEQYF. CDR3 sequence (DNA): TGTGCCAGCAGCTTAGCCGAGGTGGACTCCTACGAGCAGTACTTC.

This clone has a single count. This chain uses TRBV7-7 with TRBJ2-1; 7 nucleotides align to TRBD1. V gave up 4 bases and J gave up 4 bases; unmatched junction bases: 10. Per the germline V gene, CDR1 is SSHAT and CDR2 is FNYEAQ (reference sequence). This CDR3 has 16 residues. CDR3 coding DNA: TGTGCCAGCAGCTCCACGACAGGGAATAGATACAATGAGCAGTTCTTC. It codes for CASSSTTGNRYNEQFF. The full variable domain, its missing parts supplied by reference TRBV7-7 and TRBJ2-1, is GAGVSQSPRYKVTKRGQDVTLRCDPISSHATLYWYQQALGQGPEFLTYFNYEAQPDKSGLPSDRFSAERPEGSISTLTIQRTEQRDSAMYRCASSSTTGNRYNEQFFGPGTRLTVL.

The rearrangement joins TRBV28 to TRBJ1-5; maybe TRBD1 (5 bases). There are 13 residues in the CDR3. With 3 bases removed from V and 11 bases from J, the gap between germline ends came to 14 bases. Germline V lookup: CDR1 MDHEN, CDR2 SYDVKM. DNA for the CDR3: TGTGCCAGCAGTTTGTCGGGGGGGTCGGCCCAGCATTTT. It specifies CASSLSGGSAQHF.

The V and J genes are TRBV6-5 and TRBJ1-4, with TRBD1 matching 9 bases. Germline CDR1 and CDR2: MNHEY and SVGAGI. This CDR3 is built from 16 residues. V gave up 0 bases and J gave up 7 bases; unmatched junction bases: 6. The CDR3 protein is CASSYSMTGGGEKLFF. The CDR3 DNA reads TGTGCCAGCAGTTACTCAATGACAGGGGGGGGTGAAAAACTGTTTTTT.

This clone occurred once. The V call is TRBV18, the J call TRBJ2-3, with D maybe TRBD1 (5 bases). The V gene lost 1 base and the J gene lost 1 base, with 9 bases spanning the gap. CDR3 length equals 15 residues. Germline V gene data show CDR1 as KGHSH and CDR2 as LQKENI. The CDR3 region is CASSPQQGGTDTQYF. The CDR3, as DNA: TGTGCCAGCTCACCACAGCAGGGTGGCACAGATACGCAGTATTTT.